This T cell receptor beta chain came from a study of blood T cell repertoires in COVID-19 (TCRdb year 2020). Study-level background: The collaborator samples originated in the United States, Italy and Spain and spanned the acute and convalescent phases of COVID-19. The prospective study material was composed of cDNA or gDNA derived from T cells, B-cell-depleted T cells, or PBMCs. The dataset comprised deeply sampled blood TCRbeta repertoires from subjects exposed to, actively infected with, or recovered from COVID-19. The repertoires were released in a freely available public database meant as a resource for research on the immune response to SARS-CoV-2. Samples were obtained from the ongoing ImmuneRACE study (first 160 participants) and from some 1,300 subjects provided by 6 global collaborators. Sample metadata almost always included a de-identified subject ID, COVID-19 status, age in years and sex. Where available, HLA class I and class II types were taken from metadata supplied by the sample provider and were not determined by assay-based typing. Results the study describes overall, beyond this receptor: Clinical and demographic metadata were provided uncurated, with the amount varying by source and participant.

To note about this clone: No antigen is known for it. Nothing much larger sits one base from this clone, and base qualities are not available.

TCRbeta CDR3 regions were amplified from genomic DNA using the immunoSEQ Assay, a bias-controlled multiplex PCR. The original pipeline was this. Within the assay, amplification of reference gene primers was used to estimate how many nucleated cells each sample contained. To quantify the absolute abundance of each unique TCRbeta CDR3 rearrangement, sequence reads were collapsed and filtered. For each sample, productive Simpson clonality was calculated by taking the square root of Simpson's diversity index across productive rearrangements. Drawn from immuneACCESS, this table holds only the in-frame rearrangements with V and J called that TCRdb kept. Clones are partly lost; checked studies trace under half to an unresolved V gene and leave the rest unexplained. Clonal size and the V and J genes are those of that table, whereas D and trimming came from the DNA. In this sample the table shows 250,000 to 300,000 clones, 75% to 90% of which occur a single time. The ten largest clones represent approximately 12% of the sample.

Collaborating institutions collected whole blood in K2EDTA tubes following their own protocols. For TCRbeta analysis, collaborators shipped samples in one of three forms: frozen whole blood, isolated PBMCs, or DNA extracted from either of those sample types. The source is a woman aged 55-69 years with acute or convalescent COVID-19. Sequenced: peripheral blood.

Here is the DNA: TGTGCCAGTAGTATGCCCGGCAGGGACAATCAGCCCCAGCATTTT. Protein translation: CASSMPGRDNQPQHF. The V and J genes are TRBV19 and TRBJ1-5, with a weak D call of TRBD1 (5 bases match). Measured from the cysteine to the phenylalanine, the CDR3 is 15 residues long. The kept DNA is CDR3 alone, 45 bases in frame from the first base. V and J lose 3 bases and 3 bases, and a span of 12 bases separates them. Per the germline V gene (reference sequence), LNHDA is the CDR1 and SQIVND is the CDR2. With all but the CDR3 taken from the reference TRBV19 and TRBJ1-5 genes, the full variable domain is: DGGITQSPKYLFRKEGQNVTLSCEQNLNHDAMYWYRQDPGQGLRLIYYSQIVNDFQKGDIAEGYSVSREKKESFPLTVTSAQKNPTAFYLCASSMPGRDNQPQHFGDGTRLSIL.